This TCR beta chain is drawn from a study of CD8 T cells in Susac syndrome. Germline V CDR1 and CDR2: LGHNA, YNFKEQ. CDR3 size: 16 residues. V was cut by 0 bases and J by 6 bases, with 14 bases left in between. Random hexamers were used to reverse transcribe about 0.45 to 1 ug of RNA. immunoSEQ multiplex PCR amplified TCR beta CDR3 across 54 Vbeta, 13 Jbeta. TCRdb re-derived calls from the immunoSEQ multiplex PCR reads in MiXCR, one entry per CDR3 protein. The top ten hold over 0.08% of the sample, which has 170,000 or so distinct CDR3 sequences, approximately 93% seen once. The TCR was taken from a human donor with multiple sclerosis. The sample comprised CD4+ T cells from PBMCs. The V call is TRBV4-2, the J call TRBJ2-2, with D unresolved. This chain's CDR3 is CASSQDGRPSAGELFF. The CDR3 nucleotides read TGTGCCAGCAGCCAAGATGGACGCCCGAGTGCCGGGGAGCTGTTTTTT.